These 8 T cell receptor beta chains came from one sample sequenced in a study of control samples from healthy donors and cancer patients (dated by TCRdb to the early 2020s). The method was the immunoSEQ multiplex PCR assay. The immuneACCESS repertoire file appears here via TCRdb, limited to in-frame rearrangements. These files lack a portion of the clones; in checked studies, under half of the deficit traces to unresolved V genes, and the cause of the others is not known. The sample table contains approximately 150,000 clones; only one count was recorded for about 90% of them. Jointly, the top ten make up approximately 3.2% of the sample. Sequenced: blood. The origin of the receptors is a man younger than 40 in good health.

CDR3 residues: CASSYDGTGFYEQYF. In nucleotides, the CDR3 is TGTGCCAGCAGTTACGACGGGACAGGGTTCTACGAGCAGTACTTC. The V call is TRBV6-5, the J call TRBJ2-7, with TRBD1 matching 9 bases. The CDR3 runs to 15 residues. V trimming: 2 bases; J trimming: 3 bases; junction bases outside the gene matches: 5. CDR1 is MNHEY and CDR2 is SVGAGI in the germline V gene.

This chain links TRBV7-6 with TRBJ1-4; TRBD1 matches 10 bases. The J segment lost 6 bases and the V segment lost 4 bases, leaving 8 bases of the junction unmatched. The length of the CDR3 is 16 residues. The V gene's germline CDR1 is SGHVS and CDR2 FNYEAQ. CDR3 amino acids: CASSSNKGTGDEKLFF. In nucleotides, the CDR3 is TGTGCCAGCAGCTCTAATAAAGGGACAGGGGATGAAAAACTGTTTTTT.

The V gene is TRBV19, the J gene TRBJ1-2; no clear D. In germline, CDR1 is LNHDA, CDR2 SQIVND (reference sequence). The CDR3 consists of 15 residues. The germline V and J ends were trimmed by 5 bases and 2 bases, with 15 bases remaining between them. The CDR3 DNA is TGTGCCAGTAGTTCGCCCGGGTTTTTAAACTATGGCTACACCTTC. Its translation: CASSSPGFLNYGYTF. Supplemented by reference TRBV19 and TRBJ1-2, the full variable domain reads DGGITQSPKYLFRKEGQNVTLSCEQNLNHDAMYWYRQDPGQGLRLIYYSQIVNDFQKGDIAEGYSVSREKKESFPLTVTSAQKNPTAFYLCASSSPGFLNYGYTFGSGTRLTVV.

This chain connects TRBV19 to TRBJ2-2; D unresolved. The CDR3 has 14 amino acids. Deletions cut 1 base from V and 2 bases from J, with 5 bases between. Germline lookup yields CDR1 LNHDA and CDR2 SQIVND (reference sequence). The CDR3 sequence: CASSIGTNTGELFF. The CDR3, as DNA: TGTGCCAGTAGTATAGGAACTAACACCGGGGAGCTGTTTTTT.

This CDR3 is CATSGTDTYEQYF. The CDR3 DNA follows: TGCGCCACCTCCGGGACAGATACCTACGAGCAGTACTTC. The chain joins TRBV5-1 to TRBJ2-7; 7 nucleotides line up with TRBD1. The V gene end was trimmed by 9 bases and the J gene end by 2 bases; junction bases not matched to a gene: 8. Germline V CDR1 and CDR2: SGHRS, YFSETQ. This CDR3 region has 13 residues.

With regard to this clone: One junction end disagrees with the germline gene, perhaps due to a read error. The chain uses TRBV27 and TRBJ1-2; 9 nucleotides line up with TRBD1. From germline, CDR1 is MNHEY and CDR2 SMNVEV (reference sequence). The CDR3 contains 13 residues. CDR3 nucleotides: TGTGCCAGCAGTTCCGGCGGGACAGGGCGGCCCTTCTTC. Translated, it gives CASSSGGTGRPFF.

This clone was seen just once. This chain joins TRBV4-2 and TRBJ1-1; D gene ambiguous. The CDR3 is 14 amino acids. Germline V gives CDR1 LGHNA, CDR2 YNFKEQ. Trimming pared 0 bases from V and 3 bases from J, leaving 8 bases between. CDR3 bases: TGTGCCAGCAGCCAAGATTCTTGGGACACTGAAGCTTTCTTT. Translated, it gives CASSQDSWDTEAFF.

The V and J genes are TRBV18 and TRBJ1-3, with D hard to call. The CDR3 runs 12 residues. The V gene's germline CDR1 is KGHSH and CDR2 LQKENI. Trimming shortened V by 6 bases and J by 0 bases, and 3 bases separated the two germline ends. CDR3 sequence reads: CASSLSGNTIYF. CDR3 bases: TGTGCCAGCTCTCTCTCTGGAAACACCATATATTTT.